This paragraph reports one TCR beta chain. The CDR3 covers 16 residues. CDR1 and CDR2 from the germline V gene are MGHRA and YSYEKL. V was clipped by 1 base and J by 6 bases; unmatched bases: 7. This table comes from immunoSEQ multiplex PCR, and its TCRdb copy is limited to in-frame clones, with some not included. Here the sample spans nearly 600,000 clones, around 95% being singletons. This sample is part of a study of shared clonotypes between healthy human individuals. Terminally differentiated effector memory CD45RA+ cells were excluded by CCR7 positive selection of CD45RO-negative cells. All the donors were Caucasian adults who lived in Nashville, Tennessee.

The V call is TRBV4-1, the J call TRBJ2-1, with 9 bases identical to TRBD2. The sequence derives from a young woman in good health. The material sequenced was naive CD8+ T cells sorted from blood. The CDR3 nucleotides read TGCGCCAGCAGCCAAGTAGCTAGCGGGAAATTCAATGAGCAGTTCTTC. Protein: CASSQVASGKFNEQFF.